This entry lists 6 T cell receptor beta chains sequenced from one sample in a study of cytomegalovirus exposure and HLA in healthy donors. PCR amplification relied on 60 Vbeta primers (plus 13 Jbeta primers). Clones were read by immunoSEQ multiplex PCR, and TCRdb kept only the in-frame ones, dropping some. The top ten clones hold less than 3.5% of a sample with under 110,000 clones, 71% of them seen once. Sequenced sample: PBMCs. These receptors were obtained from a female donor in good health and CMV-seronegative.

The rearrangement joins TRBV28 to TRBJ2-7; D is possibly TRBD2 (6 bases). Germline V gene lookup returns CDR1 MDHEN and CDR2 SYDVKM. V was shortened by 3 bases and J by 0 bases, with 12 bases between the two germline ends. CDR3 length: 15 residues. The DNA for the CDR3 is TGTGCCAGCAGTTTTAGGGGACTTCGCTCCTACGAGCAGTACTTC. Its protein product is CASSFRGLRSYEQYF.

The CDR3 coding sequence is TGCGCCAGCACGAGACAGGCTACCAATGAGCAGTTCTTC. Protein sequence: CASTRQATNEQFF. This chain links TRBV5-1 with TRBJ2-1; weak D call: TRBD1 (6 bases). V gave up 6 bases and J gave up 6 bases, with 13 bases separating them. Germline CDR1 is SGHRS and CDR2 is YFSETQ. CDR3 length: 13 amino acids. Drawing the rest from reference TRBV5-1 and TRBJ2-1, the complete variable domain is KAGVTQTPRYLIKTRGQQVTLSCSPISGHRSVSWYQQTPGQGLQFLFEYFSETQRNKGNFPGRFSGRQFSNSRSEMNVSTLELGDSALYLCASTRQATNEQFFGPGTRLTVL.

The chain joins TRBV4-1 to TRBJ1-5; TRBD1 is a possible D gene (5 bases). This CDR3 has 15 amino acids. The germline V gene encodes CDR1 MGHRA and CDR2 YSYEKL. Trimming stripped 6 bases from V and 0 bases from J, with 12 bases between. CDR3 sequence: CASSKGAFSNQPQHF. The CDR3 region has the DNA TGCGCCAGCAGTAAAGGGGCGTTTAGCAATCAGCCCCAGCATTTT.

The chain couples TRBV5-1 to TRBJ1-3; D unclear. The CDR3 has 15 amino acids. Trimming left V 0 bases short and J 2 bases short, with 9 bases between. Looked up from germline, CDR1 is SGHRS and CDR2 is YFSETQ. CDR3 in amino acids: CASSLAVGAGNTIYF. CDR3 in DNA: TGCGCCAGCAGCTTGGCCGTGGGAGCTGGAAACACCATATATTTT.

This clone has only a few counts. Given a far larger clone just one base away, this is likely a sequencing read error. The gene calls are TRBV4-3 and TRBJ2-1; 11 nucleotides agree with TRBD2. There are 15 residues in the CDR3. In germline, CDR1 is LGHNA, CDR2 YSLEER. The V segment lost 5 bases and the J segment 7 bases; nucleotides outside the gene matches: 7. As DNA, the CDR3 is TGCGCCAGCAGCTGCGGGACTAGCGGTGAGAATGAGCAGTTCTTC. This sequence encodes CASSCGTSGENEQFF.

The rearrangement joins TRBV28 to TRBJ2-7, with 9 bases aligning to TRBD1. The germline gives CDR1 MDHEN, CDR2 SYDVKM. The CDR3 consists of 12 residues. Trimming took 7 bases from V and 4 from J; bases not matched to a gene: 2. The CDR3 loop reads CASTTGGYEQYF. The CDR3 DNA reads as TGTGCCAGCACGACAGGGGGTTACGAGCAGTACTTC.